This T cell receptor beta chain stems from a study of metastatic and nonmetastatic thyroid tumors. Study-level information: Across blood and tumor or nodule tissue, repertoires from malignant and benign thyroid patients were compared with one another. Study-level findings and limits: For both blood and tumor, malignant thyroid tumors reportedly showed significantly higher TCR beta diversity than benign nodules did.

Looked up from germline, CDR1 is LGHDT and CDR2 is YNNKEL (reference sequence). V trimming: 6 bases; J trimming: 2 bases; junction bases outside the gene matches: 3. The CDR3 is made up of 13 amino acids. Original handling: Differences in CDR3 between clinicopathological groups were drawn on to build a classifier intended to discriminate distant-metastatic papillary thyroid cancer patients. From the PCR reads, TCRdb re-called clones with MiXCR. For this entry, the V and J calls and clone size follow TCRdb and not the study's own pipeline. The table records about 40,000 clones, 16% of them present only once. Treatment of any kind had been given to no patient before thyroid surgery. This clone was recorded at least ten times. Antigen specificity is unknown.

This chain connects TRBV3-1 to TRBJ1-2, with TRBD1 matching 7 bases. This receptor was taken from a female donor with papillary thyroid cancer or a benign thyroid nodule (not recorded which). Some clones in this sample may be carry-over from other donors' samples. The material sequenced was blood. The CDR3 DNA follows: TGTGCCAGCAGGTCGGGACAGAACTATGGCTACACCTTC. Translated: CASRSGQNYGYTF. Variable domain in full (rest from reference TRBV3-1 and TRBJ1-2): DTAVSQTPKYLVTQMGNDKSIKCEQNLGHDTMYWYKQDSKKFLKIMFSYNNKELIINETVPNRFSPKSPDKAHLNLHINSLELGDSAVYFCASRSGQNYGYTFGSGTRLTVV.